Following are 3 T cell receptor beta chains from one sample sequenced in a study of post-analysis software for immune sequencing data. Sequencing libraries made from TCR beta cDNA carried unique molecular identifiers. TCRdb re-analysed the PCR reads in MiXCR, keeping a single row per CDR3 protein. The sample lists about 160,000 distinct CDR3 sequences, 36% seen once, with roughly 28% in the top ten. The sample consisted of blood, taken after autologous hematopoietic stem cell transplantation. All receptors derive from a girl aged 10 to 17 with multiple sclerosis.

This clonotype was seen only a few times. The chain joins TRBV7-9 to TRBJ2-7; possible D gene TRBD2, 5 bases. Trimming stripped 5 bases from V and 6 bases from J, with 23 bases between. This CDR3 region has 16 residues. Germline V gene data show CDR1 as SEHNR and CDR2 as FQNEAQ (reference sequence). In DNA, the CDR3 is TGTGCCAGCAGCCCCCCCGGGATTAAGGGCAGGAGCGAGCAGTACTTC. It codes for CASSPPGIKGRSEQYF.

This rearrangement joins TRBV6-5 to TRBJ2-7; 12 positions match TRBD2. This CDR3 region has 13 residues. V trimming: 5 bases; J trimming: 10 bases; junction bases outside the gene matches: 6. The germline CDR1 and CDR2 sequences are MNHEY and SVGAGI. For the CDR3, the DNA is TGTGCCAGCAGTCGGACTAGCGGGACCACCCAGTACTTC. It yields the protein CASSRTSGTTQYF.

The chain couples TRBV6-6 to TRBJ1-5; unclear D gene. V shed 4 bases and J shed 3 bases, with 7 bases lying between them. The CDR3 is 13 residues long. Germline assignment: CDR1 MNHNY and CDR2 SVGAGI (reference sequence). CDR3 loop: CASSSGYNQPQHF. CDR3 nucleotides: TGTGCCAGCAGTTCGGGATACAATCAGCCCCAGCATTTT.